This T cell receptor beta chain was retrieved from a study of T cell responses to AZD1222 COVID-19 vaccine. Repertoires were generated with immunoSEQ multiplex PCR, while TCRdb's copy carries only in-frame clones and drops some. The sample lists fewer than 150,000 clones, over 85% occurring once. Concerning this clone itself: Its antigen remains unidentified.

Study outcomes and limitations: Nearly half of unique spike-specific TCRs reportedly avoided B.1.351 and B.1.1.7 mutated regions. The CD4 TCRs associated with vaccination extended across spike and predominated at 160-218 and 743-854. Only six individuals given AZD1222 were seropositive at baseline. Vaccination with two AZD1222 doses was followed by a rise in Spike-specific TCR breadth and depth.

Trimming left V 5 bases short and J 4 bases short, with 9 bases between. The CDR3 has 14 amino acids. The germline V gene encodes CDR1 SGHAT and CDR2 FQDESV (reference sequence). This rearrangement joins TRBV11-1 to TRBJ1-6; a weak D match, TRBD1 (5 bases). The sample was peripheral blood, taken on day 0 of AZD1222 vaccination. This TCR was sampled from an adult in good health. The CDR3 region has the DNA TGTGCCAGCAGCAGACAGAGATATAATTCACCCCTCCACTTT. Protein sequence: CASSRQRYNSPLHF. The full variable domain, in which reference TRBV11-1 and TRBJ1-6 provide the parts outside the CDR3, is EAEVAQSPRYKITEKSQAVAFWCDPISGHATLYWYRQILGQGPELLVQFQDESVVDDSQLPKDRFSAERLKGVDSTLKIQPAELGDSAMYLCASSRQRYNSPLHFGNGTRLTVT.